This note documents a single TCR beta chain sequence. The ends lost 5 bases at V and 4 bases at J; junction bases unmatched: 12. The germline V gene has CDR1 LGHDT and CDR2 YNNKEL (reference sequence). CDR3 length equals 16 residues. The data belong to a study of blood T cell repertoires in COVID-19. Study-wide context: COVID-19 samples from acute and convalescent phases originated in the United States, Italy and Spain. PBMCs, B-cell-depleted T cells, or T cells provided the cDNA or gDNA that made up the material.

How the authors handled the data: Reference gene primer amplification yielded estimated nucleated cell counts. The data were produced by immunoSEQ multiplex PCR, yet TCRdb's version contains in-frame clones alone and is incomplete. That table furnishes V, J and clone size, whereas the DNA furnished D and trimming. The table lists approximately 240,000 clones, 70% to 90% of them singletons. The material sequenced was peripheral blood. The chain carries TRBV3-1 (or the pseudogene TRBV3-2) and TRBJ1-2; 8 nucleotides line up with TRBD1. The TCR comes from a woman in her 40s who had recovered from COVID-19. The CDR3 sequence is CASSMTGARHLYGYTF. CDR3 coding DNA: TGTGCCAGCAGCATGACAGGGGCGCGCCACCTCTATGGCTACACCTTC.